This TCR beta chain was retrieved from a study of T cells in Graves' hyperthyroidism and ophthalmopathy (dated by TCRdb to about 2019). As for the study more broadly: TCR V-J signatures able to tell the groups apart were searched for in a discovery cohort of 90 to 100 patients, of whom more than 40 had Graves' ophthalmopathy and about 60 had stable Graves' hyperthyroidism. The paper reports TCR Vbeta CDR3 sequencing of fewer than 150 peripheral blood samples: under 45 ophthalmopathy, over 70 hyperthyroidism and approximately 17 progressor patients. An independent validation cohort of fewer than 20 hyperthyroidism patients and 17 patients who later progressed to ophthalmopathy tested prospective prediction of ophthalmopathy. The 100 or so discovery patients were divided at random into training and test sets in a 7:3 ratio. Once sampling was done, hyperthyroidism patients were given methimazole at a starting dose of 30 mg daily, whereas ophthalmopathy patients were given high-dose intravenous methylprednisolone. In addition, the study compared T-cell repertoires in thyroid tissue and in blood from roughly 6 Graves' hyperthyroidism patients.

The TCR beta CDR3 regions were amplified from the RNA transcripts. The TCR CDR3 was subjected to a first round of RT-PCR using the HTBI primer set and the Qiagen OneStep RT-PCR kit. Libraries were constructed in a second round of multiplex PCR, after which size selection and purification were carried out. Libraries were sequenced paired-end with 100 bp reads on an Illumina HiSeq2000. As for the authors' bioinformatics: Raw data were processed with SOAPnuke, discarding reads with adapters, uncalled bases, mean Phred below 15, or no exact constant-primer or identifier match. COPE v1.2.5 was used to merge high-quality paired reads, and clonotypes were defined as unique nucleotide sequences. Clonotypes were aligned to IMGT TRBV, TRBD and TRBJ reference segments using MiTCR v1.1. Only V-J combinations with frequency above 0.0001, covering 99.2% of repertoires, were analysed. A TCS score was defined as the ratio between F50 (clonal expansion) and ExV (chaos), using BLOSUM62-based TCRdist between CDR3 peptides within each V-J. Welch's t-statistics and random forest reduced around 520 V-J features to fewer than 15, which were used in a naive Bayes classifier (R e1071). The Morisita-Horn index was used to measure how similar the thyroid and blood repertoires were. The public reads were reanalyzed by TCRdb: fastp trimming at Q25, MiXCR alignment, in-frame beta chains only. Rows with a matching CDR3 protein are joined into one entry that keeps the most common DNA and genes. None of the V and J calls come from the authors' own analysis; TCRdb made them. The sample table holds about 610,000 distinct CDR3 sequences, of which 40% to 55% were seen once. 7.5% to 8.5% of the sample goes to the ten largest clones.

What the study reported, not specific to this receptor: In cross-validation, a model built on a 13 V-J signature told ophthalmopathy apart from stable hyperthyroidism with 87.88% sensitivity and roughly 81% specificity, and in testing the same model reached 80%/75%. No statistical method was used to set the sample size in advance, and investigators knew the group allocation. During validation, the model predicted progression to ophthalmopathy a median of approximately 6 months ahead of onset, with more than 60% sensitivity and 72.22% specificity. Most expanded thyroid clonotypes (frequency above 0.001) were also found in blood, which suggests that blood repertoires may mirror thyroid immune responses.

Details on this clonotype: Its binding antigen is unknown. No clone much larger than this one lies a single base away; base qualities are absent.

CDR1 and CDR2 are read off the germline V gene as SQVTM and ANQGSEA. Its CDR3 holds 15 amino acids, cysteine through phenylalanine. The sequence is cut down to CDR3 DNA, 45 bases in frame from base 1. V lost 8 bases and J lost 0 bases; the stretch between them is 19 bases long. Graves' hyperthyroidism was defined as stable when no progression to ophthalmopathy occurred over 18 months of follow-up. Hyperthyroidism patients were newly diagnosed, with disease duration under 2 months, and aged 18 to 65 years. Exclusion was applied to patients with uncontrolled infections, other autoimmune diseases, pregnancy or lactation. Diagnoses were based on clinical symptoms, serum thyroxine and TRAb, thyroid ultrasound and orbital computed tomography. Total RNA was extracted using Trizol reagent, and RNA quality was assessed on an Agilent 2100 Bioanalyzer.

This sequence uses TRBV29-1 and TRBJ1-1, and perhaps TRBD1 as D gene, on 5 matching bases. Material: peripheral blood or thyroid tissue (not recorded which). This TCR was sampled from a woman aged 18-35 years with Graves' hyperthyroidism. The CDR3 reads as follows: CSSPRGRWMNTEAFF. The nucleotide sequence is TGCAGCAGCCCCCGGGGCAGATGGATGAACACTGAAGCTTTCTTT.